This T cell receptor (beta chain) was observed in a study of blood T cell repertoires in COVID-19. Whole-study context: Italy, Spain and the United States were the sources of the convalescent and acute COVID-19 samples.

Germline V CDR1 and CDR2: SQVTM, ANQGSEA. This CDR3 contains 11 residues. With 4 bases removed from V and 1 base from J, the gap between germline ends came to 5 bases. Produced via immunoSEQ multiplex PCR; TCRdb's table is partial and in-frame only. The sample records 65,000 to 90,000 clones, about 80% being singletons. The sample holds many counts of this clone. Sequencing was performed on peripheral blood. The sequence was collected from a human donor in a cohort sampled during active COVID-19. The V gene is TRBV29-1, the J gene TRBJ2-7; D gene unclear. The CDR3 sequence: CSVGQSYEQYF. For the CDR3, the DNA is TGCAGCGTTGGTCAGTCCTACGAGCAGTACTTC.